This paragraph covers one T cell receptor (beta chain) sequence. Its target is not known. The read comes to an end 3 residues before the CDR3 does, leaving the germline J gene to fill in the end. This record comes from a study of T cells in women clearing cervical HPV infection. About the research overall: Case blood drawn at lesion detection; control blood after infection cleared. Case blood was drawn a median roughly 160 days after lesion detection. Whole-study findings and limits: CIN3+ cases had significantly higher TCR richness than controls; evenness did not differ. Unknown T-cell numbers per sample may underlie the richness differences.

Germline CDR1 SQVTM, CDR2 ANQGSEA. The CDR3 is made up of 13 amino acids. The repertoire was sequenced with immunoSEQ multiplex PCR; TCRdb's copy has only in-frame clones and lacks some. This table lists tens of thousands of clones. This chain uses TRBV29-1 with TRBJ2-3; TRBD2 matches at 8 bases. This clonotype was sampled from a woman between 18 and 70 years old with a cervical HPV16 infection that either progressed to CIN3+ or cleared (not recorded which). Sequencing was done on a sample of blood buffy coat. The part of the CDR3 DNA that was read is TGCAGCGTGACTAGTGCCGGGAGGGCGTCG. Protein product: CSVTSAGRAS. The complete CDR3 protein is CSVTSAGRASQYF.